Sequencing of this T cell receptor beta chain was carried out in a study of CD8+CD57+ T cells in acquired aplastic anemia. Whole-study context: DNA from sorted CD4+ and CD8+ cells averaged approximately 3.5 ug.

On this clonotype: What it binds is not known.

Findings of the study overall: Statistical testing detected no significant gap in CD8+ Simpson's diversity between patients and controls.

Patients who underwent sequencing had shown CD8+CD57+ cell expansion by flow cytometry. All patients had severe acquired aplastic anemia. Patients had received no therapy at the time of blood sampling. Template material for TCR beta VDJ and CDR3 profiling consisted of genomic DNA. TCRdb ran MiXCR on the reads and lists one entry per CDR3 protein. This table holds approximately 170,000 distinct CDR3 sequences, around 43% found once. The TCR was taken from a human donor with aplastic anemia. Sequencing input: sorted CD4+, CD8+, or CD8+CD57+ T cells (not recorded which) from PBMCs.

The CDR3, as DNA: TGTGCCACCAGCAAGGACAGAAACTATGGCTACACCTTC. Its protein product is CATSKDRNYGYTF. V is TRBV15 and J is TRBJ1-2; D possibly corresponds to TRBD1 (6 bases). Trimming removed 4 bases from V and 2 bases from J, with 8 bases in between. CDR3 length equals 13 residues. The germline gives CDR1 LNHNV, CDR2 YYDKDF (reference sequence).